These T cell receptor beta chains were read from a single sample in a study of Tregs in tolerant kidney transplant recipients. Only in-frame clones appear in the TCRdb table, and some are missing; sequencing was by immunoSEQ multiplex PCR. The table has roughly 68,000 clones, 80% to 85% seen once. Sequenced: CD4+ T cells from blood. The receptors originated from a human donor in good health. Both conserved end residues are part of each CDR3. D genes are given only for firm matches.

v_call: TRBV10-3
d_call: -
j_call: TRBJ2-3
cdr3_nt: TGTGCCATCAGTGTTTTGGGGGACAGCACAGATACGCAGTATTTT
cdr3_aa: CAISVLGDSTDTQYF

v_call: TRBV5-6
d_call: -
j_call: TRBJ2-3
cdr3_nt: TGTGCCAGCAGCCCCCGTTGGGGGGCGCAGTATTTT
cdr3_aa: CASSPRWGAQYF

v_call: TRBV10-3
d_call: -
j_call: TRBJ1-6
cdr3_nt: TGTGCCATCAGTGAGACTCCCCTTTGGCGGTTTAATTCACCCCTCCACTTT
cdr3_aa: CAISETPLWRFNSPLHF

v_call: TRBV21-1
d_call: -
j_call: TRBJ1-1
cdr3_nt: TGTGCCAGCAGCAAAGGTCGGTGGGAAGGCCTAAGGGCTGAAGCTTTCTTT
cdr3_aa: CASSKGRWEGLRAEAFF

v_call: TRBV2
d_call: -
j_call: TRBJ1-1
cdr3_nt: TGTGCCACGGGGCCAAACCTCGACACTGAAGCTTTCTTT
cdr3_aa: CATGPNLDTEAFF

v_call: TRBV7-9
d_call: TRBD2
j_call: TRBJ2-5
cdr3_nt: TGTGCCAGCAGCCTAACGCCTTGGGGGGGGAGGACCCAAGAGACCCAGTACTTC
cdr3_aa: CASSLTPWGGRTQETQYF

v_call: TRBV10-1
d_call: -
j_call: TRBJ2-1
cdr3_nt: TGCGCCAGCAGTGACGGCCCTAGATGGGTCTCCTACAATGAGCAGTTCTTC
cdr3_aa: CASSDGPRWVSYNEQFF

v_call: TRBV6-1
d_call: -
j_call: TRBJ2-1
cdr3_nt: TGTGCCATTTCGACGGGAACCTCCTACAATGAGCAGTTCTTC
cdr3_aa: CAISTGTSYNEQFF

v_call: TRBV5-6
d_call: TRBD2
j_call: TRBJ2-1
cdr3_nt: TGTGCCAGCAGCCCGAGAGCGGGAGGGAGTTACAATGAGCAGTTCTTC
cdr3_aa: CASSPRAGGSYNEQFF

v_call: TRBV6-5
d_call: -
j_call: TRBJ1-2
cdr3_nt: TGTGCCAGCAGGGATCCTAACTATGGCTACACCTTC
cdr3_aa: CASRDPNYGYTF

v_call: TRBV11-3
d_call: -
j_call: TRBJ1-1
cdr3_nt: TGTGCCAGCAGCCCCCCGGTCCTCATGGGGATGGGGACTGAAGCTTTCTTT
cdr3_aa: CASSPPVLMGMGTEAFF

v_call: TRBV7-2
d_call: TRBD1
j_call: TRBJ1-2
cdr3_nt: TGTGCCAGCAGCAACTTTCAGGGGGCAGCCTTCTATGGCTACACCTTC
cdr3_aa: CASSNFQGAAFYGYTF

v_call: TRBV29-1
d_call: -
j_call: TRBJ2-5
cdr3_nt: TGCAGCGTTGCCGGGACTCTCAAACGAGAGACCCAGTACTTC
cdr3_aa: CSVAGTLKRETQYF

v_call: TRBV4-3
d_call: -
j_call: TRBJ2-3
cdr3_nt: TGCGCCAGCAGCCAAGATCTTGCGGGGGCCACAGATACGCAGTATTTT
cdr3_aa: CASSQDLAGATDTQYF

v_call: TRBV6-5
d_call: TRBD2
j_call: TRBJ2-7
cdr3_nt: TGTGCCAGCACCCGGGGGGGCAGTATCTACGAGCAGTACTTC
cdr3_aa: CASTRGGSIYEQYF

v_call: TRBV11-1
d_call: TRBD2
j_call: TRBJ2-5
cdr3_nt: TGTGCCAGCAGCCACCGTAGCGGGAGGCACCAAGAGACCCAGTACTTC
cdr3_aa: CASSHRSGRHQETQYF

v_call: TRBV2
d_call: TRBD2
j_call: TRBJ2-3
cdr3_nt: TGTGCCAGCAGAAGACGCCTTGCGGGGGGGGGCACAGATACGCAGTATTTT
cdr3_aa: CASRRRLAGGGTDTQYF